The 30 T cell receptor beta chains presented below share a single source sample, sequenced in a study of control samples from healthy donors and cancer patients. TCRdb's copy holds only in-frame clones and misses some; the assay was immunoSEQ multiplex PCR. The repertoire holds roughly 43,000 clones, more than 70% seen once, with more than 8.5% in the top ten. The sequencing input was PBMCs. These receptors all come from a woman aged 60-75 years with lung cancer.

The chain combines TRBV7-3 with TRBJ2-1; tentatively, D is TRBD2 (6 bases). The CDR3 loop spans 15 amino acids. Germline V gene sequence: CDR1 SGHTA, CDR2 FQGTGA. V was shortened by 4 bases and J by 4 bases, with 14 bases between the two germline ends. The CDR3 DNA reads as TGTGCCAGCAGCTCCGGCCCGGGGGTTTACAATGAGCAGTTCTTC. Translation gives CASSSGPGVYNEQFF. Full variable domain (outside the CDR3, taken from reference TRBV7-3 and TRBJ2-1): GAGVSQTPSNKVTEKGKYVELRCDPISGHTALYWYRQSLGQGPEFLIYFQGTGAADDSGLPNDRFFAVRPEGSVSTLKIQRTERGDSAVYLCASSSGPGVYNEQFFGPGTRLTVL.

This clone has a single count. The V and J genes are TRBV19 and TRBJ2-2; possibly TRBD1 for D (5 bases). Trimming pared 3 bases from V and 4 bases from J, leaving 6 bases between. In germline, CDR1 is LNHDA, CDR2 SQIVND (reference sequence). This CDR3 has 13 amino acids. The CDR3 DNA reads as TGTGCCAGTAGTATCAGGGTCACCGGGGAGCTGTTTTTT. This codes for CASSIRVTGELFF.

V gene TRBV6-5 combines with J gene TRBJ1-1; a possible D gene is TRBD1 (5 bases). Trimming cost V 6 bases and J 0 bases, with 8 bases left between them. Germline V gene sequence: CDR1 MNHEY, CDR2 SVGAGI. The CDR3 spans 13 residues. The CDR3 is CASSKTVNTEAFF. CDR3 coding DNA: TGTGCCAGCAGCAAGACAGTGAACACTGAAGCTTTCTTT.

The J gene is TRBJ2-1, the V gene TRBV25-1; D gene ambiguous. CDR3 length: 15 residues. Trimming stripped 8 bases from V and 2 bases from J, with 16 bases between. Germline V gene lookup returns CDR1 MGHDK and CDR2 SYGVNS. In DNA form, the CDR3 reads TGTGCCAGCGTTCCTACCCATTCCCCCTACAATGAGCAGTTCTTC. Encoded protein: CASVPTHSPYNEQFF.

Only a few counts were recorded for this clone. The rearrangement uses TRBV6-2 or TRBV6-3 and TRBJ2-2; D is unresolved. In germline, CDR1 is MNHEY, CDR2 SVGEGT. CDR3 length equals 14 residues. V was cut by 6 bases and J by 6 bases, with 14 bases left in between. CDR3: CASSRTLQAGELFF. CDR3 in DNA: TGTGCCAGCAGCCGGACCCTCCAAGCCGGGGAGCTGTTTTTT.

The chain employs TRBV5-1 and TRBJ1-2; D ambiguous. CDR1 is SGHRS and CDR2 is YFSETQ in the germline V gene. Trimming shortened V by 0 bases and J by 4 bases, and 7 bases separated the two germline ends. This CDR3 comprises 13 residues. The CDR3 reads CASSLGQTYGYTF. CDR3 nucleotides: TGCGCCAGCAGCTTGGGGCAGACCTATGGCTACACCTTC.

V and J are TRBV11-3 and TRBJ2-7; D perhaps matches TRBD1 (5 bases). Germline V gives CDR1 SGHNT, CDR2 YENEEA. The germline V and J ends were trimmed by 5 bases and 2 bases, with 7 bases remaining between them. The length of the CDR3 is 12 residues. For the CDR3, the DNA is TGTGCCAGCAGCCCGACAGCCTACGAGCAGTACTTC. This codes for CASSPTAYEQYF.

The chain is built from TRBV6-1 and TRBJ1-3; D not certain. CDR3 length equals 14 residues. Germline V gene sequence: CDR1 MNHNS, CDR2 SASEGT. The V gene lost 2 bases and the J gene lost 3 bases, with 8 bases spanning the gap. In nucleotides, the CDR3 is TGTGCCAGCAGTGAACTCTTCGATGGAAACACCATATATTTT. This codes for CASSELFDGNTIYF.

V and J are TRBV4-1 and TRBJ2-3; 8 nucleotides align to TRBD1. The trim removed 4 bases at V and 4 bases at J, leaving 7 bases unmatched. The CDR3 has 15 amino acids. CDR1 is MGHRA and CDR2 is YSYEKL in the germline V gene. The CDR3 loop reads CASSLGTGGSDTQYF. The DNA of the CDR3 is TGCGCCAGCAGCCTCGGGACAGGAGGTTCAGATACGCAGTATTTT.

The chain joins TRBV5-1 to TRBJ1-2; D gene unclear. Germline CDR1 reads SGHRS; CDR2 reads YFSETQ. The CDR3 sequence is 17 residues long. Deletions cut 0 bases from V and 4 bases from J, with 19 bases between. This CDR3 is CASSLDGFRALIYGYTF. The CDR3 DNA sequence: TGCGCCAGCAGCTTGGATGGTTTTAGGGCCCTAATCTATGGCTACACCTTC.

The chain recombines TRBV25-1 with TRBJ1-2, with D possibly matching TRBD1 (5 bases). The CDR3 consists of 15 residues. V lost 6 bases, J lost 2 bases, and 16 bases lay in between. Germline lookup yields CDR1 MGHDK and CDR2 SYGVNS. Here the CDR3 reads CASSPRGNANYGYTF. DNA for the CDR3: TGTGCCAGCAGCCCCCGGGGGAATGCGAACTATGGCTACACCTTC.

In DNA, the CDR3 is TGCGCCAGCAGCCCGGAGCTAGGGGGCAGGACTGAAGCTTTCTTT. This sequence encodes CASSPELGGRTEAFF. This chain links TRBV5-1 with TRBJ1-1, with 7 bases fitting TRBD1. Germline trimming cut 4 bases from V and 5 bases from J; bases unmatched to any gene: 11. Germline CDR1 SGHRS, CDR2 YFSETQ. This CDR3 comprises 15 residues.

The chain is built from TRBV15 and TRBJ1-1; D is perhaps TRBD1 (5 bases). V was pared by 8 bases and J by 3 bases, with 13 bases between. The CDR3 has 13 amino acids. Per the germline V gene, CDR1 is LNHNV and CDR2 is YYDKDF (reference sequence). CDR3 residues: CATCMRGYTEAFF. Here the CDR3 DNA reads TGTGCCACCTGTATGCGGGGGTACACTGAAGCTTTCTTT.

The rearrangement uses TRBV28 and TRBJ1-2; 8 positions match TRBD1. From germline, CDR1 is MDHEN and CDR2 SYDVKM. This CDR3 spans 14 amino acids. Trimming removed 5 bases from V and 5 bases from J; junction bases left unmatched: 7. This CDR3 is CASSPTGGYYGYTF. In nucleotides, the CDR3 is TGTGCCAGCAGTCCAACAGGGGGTTATTATGGCTACACCTTC.

This rearrangement joins TRBV19 to TRBJ1-1; D not certain. The V and J ends lost 7 bases and 3 bases respectively, with 15 bases between them. The CDR3 loop spans 14 amino acids. Germline values: CDR1 LNHDA, CDR2 SQIVND (reference sequence). CDR3 nucleotide sequence: TGTGCCAGTAAGTTAAGGATGTTAGACACTGAAGCTTTCTTT. Its protein product is CASKLRMLDTEAFF.

The chain joins TRBV29-1 to TRBJ1-2; a possible D gene is TRBD1 (5 bases). The CDR3 is 14 amino acids. Germline V gene sequence: CDR1 SQVTM, CDR2 ANQGSEA. Trimming took off 6 bases at V and 4 bases at J, with 18 bases between the two ends. The CDR3 nucleotides are TGCAGCGTCCTGGGACCTTCCATACCCTATGGCTACACCTTC. It yields the protein CSVLGPSIPYGYTF.

CDR3 nucleotide sequence: TGTGCCACCAGTGATTCGGGTAGCGGGAGTCGGTTAATCGGGGATGAGCAGTTCTTC. It specifies CATSDSGSGSRLIGDEQFF. The chain links TRBV24-1 to TRBJ2-1; TRBD2 matches at 9 bases. The CDR3 totals 19 residues. Losses at the gene ends were 2 bases for V and 8 bases for J; bases not matched to a gene: 18. Per germline, CDR1 KGHDR and CDR2 SFDVKD.

The chain uses TRBV4-3 and TRBJ2-3, with 7 bases identical to TRBD1. The CDR3 consists of 17 residues. Looked up from germline, CDR1 is LGHNA and CDR2 is YSLEER. Unmatched junction bases numbered 7, after V lost 0 bases and J lost 1 base. The CDR3 region is CASSQDFGTAGTDTQYF. Written as DNA, the CDR3 is TGCGCCAGCAGCCAAGATTTCGGGACAGCTGGCACAGATACGCAGTATTTT.

The CDR3 region is CASVQGPNTGELFF. In DNA form, the CDR3 reads TGTGCCAGCGTACAGGGCCCGAACACCGGGGAGCTGTTTTTT. The V gene is TRBV18, the J gene TRBJ2-2, with D tentatively TRBD1 (6 bases). The CDR3 is 14 residues long. Germline CDR1 reads KGHSH; CDR2 reads LQKENI. The germline V and J ends were trimmed by 8 bases and 0 bases, with 10 bases remaining between them.

J is TRBJ2-7 and V is TRBV9; weak D call: TRBD2 (6 bases). The CDR3 contains 14 residues. The germline V gene has CDR1 SGDLS and CDR2 YYNGEE. Trimming took off 0 bases at V and 2 bases at J, with 9 bases between the two ends. Written as DNA, the CDR3 is TGTGCCAGCAGCGTAGTAGCGGAGCCCTACGAGCAGTACTTC. Its translation is CASSVVAEPYEQYF.

This clone was picked up one time. V gene TRBV5-5 combines with J gene TRBJ1-1; D ambiguous. Germline V gene data show CDR1 as SGHKS and CDR2 as YYEKEE (reference sequence). V was pared by 2 bases and J by 5 bases, with 13 bases between. The CDR3 sequence is 14 residues long. As DNA, the CDR3 is TGTGCCAGCAGCTTCGATGGGGTGGGGACTGAAGCTTTCTTT. This codes for CASSFDGVGTEAFF.

The chain links TRBV5-5 to TRBJ1-4; D might be TRBD1 (5 bases). The CDR3 runs to 13 residues. Germline V CDR1 and CDR2: SGHKS, YYEKEE (reference sequence). V was shortened by 2 bases and J by 8 bases, with 10 bases between the two germline ends. As DNA, the CDR3 is TGTGCCAGCAGCTTCCTCGGGGGGGAAAAACTGTTTTTT. This translates into CASSFLGGEKLFF.

The chain has TRBV5-1 and TRBJ1-6, with 7 bases that match TRBD1. This CDR3 contains 14 residues. Germline V gene lookup returns CDR1 SGHRS and CDR2 YFSETQ. V lost 4 bases, J lost 9 bases, and 7 bases stayed unmatched. Written as DNA, the CDR3 is TGCGCCAGCAGCACCGACAGGGTGGCTTCACCCCTCCACTTT. It translates to CASSTDRVASPLHF.

The chain couples TRBV5-5 to TRBJ1-6; 7 bases align to TRBD1. Germline CDR1 reads SGHKS; CDR2 reads YYEKEE (reference sequence). The CDR3 runs 17 residues. Trimming removed 1 base from V and 9 bases from J; junction bases left unmatched: 13. CDR3 in amino acids: CASSLRGVTGVSSPLHF. The CDR3 DNA reads as TGTGCCAGCAGCTTGCGAGGGGTTACAGGGGTTTCTTCACCCCTCCACTTT. Based on the CDR3 plus reference TRBV5-5 and TRBJ1-6, the full variable domain is DAGVTQSPTHLIKTRGQQVTLRCSPISGHKSVSWYQQVLGQGPQFIFQYYEKEERGRGNFPDRFSARQFPNYSSELNVNALLLGDSALYLCASSLRGVTGVSSPLHFGNGTRLTVT.

This chain connects TRBV10-3 to TRBJ2-7; possibly TRBD1 for D (5 bases). Trimming took off 0 bases at V and 7 bases at J, with 10 bases between the two ends. Germline values: CDR1 ENHRY, CDR2 SYGVKD. This CDR3 is 13 amino acids long. Written as DNA, the CDR3 is TGTGCCATCAGTGAGTCGCAGGGTGGAGAGCAGTACTTC. This translates into CAISESQGGEQYF.

The gene calls are TRBV18 and TRBJ1-5; D is uncertain. The germline V and J ends were trimmed by 4 bases and 5 bases, with 15 bases remaining between them. Germline V gene sequence: CDR1 KGHSH, CDR2 LQKENI. The CDR3 length is 15 residues. The DNA for the CDR3 is TGTGCCAGCTCACAGCGCTACGGCGACCATCAGCCCCAGCATTTT. Its translation: CASSQRYGDHQPQHF.

This clone occurred a few times. This rearrangement joins TRBV5-4 to TRBJ1-6; D unclear. Germline-derived CDR1 and CDR2 are SGHNT and YYREEE (reference sequence). Trimming pared 2 bases from V and 10 bases from J, leaving 13 bases between. The CDR3 is 14 residues long. The CDR3 DNA sequence: TGTGCCAGCAGCTTCAAGACAATCGGGTCACCCCTCCACTTT. As protein: CASSFKTIGSPLHF.

This rearrangement joins TRBV30 to TRBJ2-2; D is possibly TRBD2 (6 bases). V lost 3 bases, J lost 7 bases, and 9 bases lay in between. The germline CDR1 and CDR2 sequences are GTSNPN and SVGIG (reference sequence). The CDR3 spans 12 residues. The CDR3 spells CAWSQGGGELFF. The CDR3 region has the DNA TGTGCCTGGAGCCAGGGAGGCGGGGAGCTGTTTTTT.

This clone is a singleton in its sample. The chain couples TRBV5-1 to TRBJ1-4, with TRBD1 matching over 11 bases. After removal of 4 bases from V and 4 bases from J, the junction contained 6 bases not matched to a gene. The CDR3 runs to 16 residues. CDR1 is SGHRS, CDR2 YFSETQ, per germline. The CDR3 reads CASSPEGQGVNEKLFF. The CDR3 coding sequence is TGCGCCAGCAGCCCGGAGGGACAGGGGGTTAATGAAAAACTGTTTTTT.

V gene TRBV2 combines with J gene TRBJ2-5; D remains unclear. Trimming removed 6 bases from V and 2 bases from J, with 4 bases in between. Germline assignment: CDR1 SNHLY and CDR2 FYNNEI. The CDR3 totals 11 residues. The CDR3 DNA follows: TGTGCCAGCAGCGTACAAGAGACCCAGTACTTC. The encoded protein is CASSVQETQYF.